This T cell receptor beta chain was found in a study of blood T cells in healthy people across ages. Study outcomes and limitations: Both naive CD4+ cell counts and diversity were greater in long-lived donors than in aged donors.

It was with a sample-barcoded 5' primer and a J-beta primer mix that a second PCR of about 7 to 12 cycles was run. Tags on each cDNA molecule came from a template-switch adaptor with 12 random nucleotides. TCRdb re-called the 5' RACE reads through MiXCR, storing one row per CDR3 protein. The sample includes approximately 900,000 distinct CDR3 sequences, around 29% of them seen just once. Germline-derived CDR1 and CDR2 are MNHNY and SVGAGI (reference sequence). The CDR3 runs 16 residues. V was pared by 0 bases and J by 5 bases, with 14 bases between. This clonotype has only one observation. Its antigen is unknown. A clone one base away is much larger, so this may be a read error. The sample also formed part of further work on T cells of mothers and their children. This second study says: The authors used all extracted RNA for cDNA synthesis, at approximately 1.5 ug per 15 ul. A slight, non-significant increase in overlap was found for related mother-child pairs relative to unrelated pairs.

The receptor comes from a woman aged 40 to 50 in good health. Sequenced: blood. This chain joins TRBV6-6 and TRBJ2-1; D is perhaps TRBD1 (6 bases). In DNA, the CDR3 is TGTGCCAGCAGTTACTCGAGATGGCAGGGGCACAATGAGCAGTTCTTC. Translation: CASSYSRWQGHNEQFF.